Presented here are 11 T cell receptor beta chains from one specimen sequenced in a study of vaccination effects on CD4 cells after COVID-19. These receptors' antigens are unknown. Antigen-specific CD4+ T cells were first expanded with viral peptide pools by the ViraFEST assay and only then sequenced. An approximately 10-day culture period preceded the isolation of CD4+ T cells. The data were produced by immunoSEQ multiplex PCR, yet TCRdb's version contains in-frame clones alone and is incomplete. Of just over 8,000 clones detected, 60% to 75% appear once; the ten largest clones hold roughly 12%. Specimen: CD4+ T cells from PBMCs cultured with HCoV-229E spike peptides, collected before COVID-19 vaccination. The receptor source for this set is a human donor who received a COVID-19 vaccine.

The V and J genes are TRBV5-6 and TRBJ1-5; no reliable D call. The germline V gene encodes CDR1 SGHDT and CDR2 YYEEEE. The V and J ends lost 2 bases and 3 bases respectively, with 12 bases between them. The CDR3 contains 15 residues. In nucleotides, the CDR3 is TGTGCCAGCAGCTTTACCGGGGAATACAATCAGCCCCAGCATTTT. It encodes CASSFTGEYNQPQHF. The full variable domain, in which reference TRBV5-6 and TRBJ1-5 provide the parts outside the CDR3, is DAGVTQSPTHLIKTRGQQVTLRCSPKSGHDTVSWYQQALGQGPQFIFQYYEEEERQRGNFPDRFSGHQFPNYSSELNVNALLLGDSALYLCASSFTGEYNQPQHFGDGTRLSIL.

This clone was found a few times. CDR3 residues: CASSKTGQGNTEAFF. DNA for the CDR3: TGTGCCAGCTCAAAGACAGGACAGGGGAACACTGAAGCTTTCTTT. This chain uses TRBV18 with TRBJ1-1; 8 bases match TRBD1. The CDR3 contains 15 residues. The germline CDR1 and CDR2 sequences are KGHSH and LQKENI. The ends lost 5 bases at V and 1 base at J; junction bases unmatched: 6.

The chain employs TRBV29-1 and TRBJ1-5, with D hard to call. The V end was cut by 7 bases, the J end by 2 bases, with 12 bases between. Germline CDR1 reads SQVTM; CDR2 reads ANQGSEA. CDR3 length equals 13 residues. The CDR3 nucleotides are TGCAGCGCGGGGAACGGTGGCAATCAGCCCCAGCATTTT. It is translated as CSAGNGGNQPQHF.

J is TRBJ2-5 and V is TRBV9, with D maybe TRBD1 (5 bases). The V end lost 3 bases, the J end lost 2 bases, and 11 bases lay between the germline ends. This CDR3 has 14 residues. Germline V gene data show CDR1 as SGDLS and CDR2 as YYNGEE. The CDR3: CASSADSKQETQYF. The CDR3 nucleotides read TGTGCCAGCAGCGCTGACAGTAAACAAGAGACCCAGTACTTC. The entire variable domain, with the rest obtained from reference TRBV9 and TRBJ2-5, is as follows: DSGVTQTPKHLITATGQRVTLRCSPRSGDLSVYWYQQSLDQGLQFLIQYYNGEERAKGNILERFSAQQFPDLHSELNLSSLELGDSALYFCASSADSKQETQYFGPGTRLLVL.

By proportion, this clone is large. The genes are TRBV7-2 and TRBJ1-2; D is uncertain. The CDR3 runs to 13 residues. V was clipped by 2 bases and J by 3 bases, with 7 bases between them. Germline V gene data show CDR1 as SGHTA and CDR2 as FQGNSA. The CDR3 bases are TGTGCCAGCAGCTTATACATGGACTATGGCTACACCTTC. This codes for CASSLYMDYGYTF.

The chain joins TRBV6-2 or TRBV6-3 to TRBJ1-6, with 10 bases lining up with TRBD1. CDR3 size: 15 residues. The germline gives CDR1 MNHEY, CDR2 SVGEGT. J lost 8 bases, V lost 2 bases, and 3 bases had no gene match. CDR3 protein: CASSYSGTGDSPLHF. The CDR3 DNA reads TGTGCCAGCAGTTACAGCGGGACAGGGGATTCACCCCTCCACTTT.

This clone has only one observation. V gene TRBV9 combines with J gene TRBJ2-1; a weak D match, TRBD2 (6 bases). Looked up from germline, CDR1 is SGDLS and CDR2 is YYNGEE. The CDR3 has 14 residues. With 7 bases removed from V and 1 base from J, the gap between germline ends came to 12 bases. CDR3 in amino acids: CASDRGLSYNEQFF. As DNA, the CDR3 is TGTGCCAGCGATAGGGGACTGTCCTACAATGAGCAGTTCTTC.

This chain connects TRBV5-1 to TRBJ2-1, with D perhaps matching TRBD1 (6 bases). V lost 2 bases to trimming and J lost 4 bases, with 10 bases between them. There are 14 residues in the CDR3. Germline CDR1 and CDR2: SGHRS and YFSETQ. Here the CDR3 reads CASSLNREYNEQFF. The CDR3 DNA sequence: TGCGCCAGCAGCTTAAACAGGGAGTACAATGAGCAGTTCTTC.

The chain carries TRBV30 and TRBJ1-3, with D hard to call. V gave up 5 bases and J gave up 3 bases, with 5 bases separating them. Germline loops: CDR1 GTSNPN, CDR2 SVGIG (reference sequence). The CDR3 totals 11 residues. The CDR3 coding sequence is TGTGCCTGGGCTAGTGGAAACACCATATATTTT. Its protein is CAWASGNTIYF.

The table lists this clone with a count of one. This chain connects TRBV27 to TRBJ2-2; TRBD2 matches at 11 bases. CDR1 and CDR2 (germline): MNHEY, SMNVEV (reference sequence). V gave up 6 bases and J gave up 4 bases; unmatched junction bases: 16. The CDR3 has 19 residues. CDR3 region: CASRLYPRPGTSGTGELFF. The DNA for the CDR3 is TGTGCCAGCAGGCTTTACCCCCGACCCGGGACTAGCGGCACCGGGGAGCTGTTTTTT.

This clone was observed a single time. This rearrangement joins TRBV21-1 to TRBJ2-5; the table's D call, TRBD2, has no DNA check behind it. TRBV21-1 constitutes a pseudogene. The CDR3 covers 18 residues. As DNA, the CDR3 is TGTGCCAGCAGCAAAGCGGGGCGCGATGGGAGGAGACGAGAGACCCAGTACTTC. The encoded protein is CASSKAGRDGRRRETQYF.